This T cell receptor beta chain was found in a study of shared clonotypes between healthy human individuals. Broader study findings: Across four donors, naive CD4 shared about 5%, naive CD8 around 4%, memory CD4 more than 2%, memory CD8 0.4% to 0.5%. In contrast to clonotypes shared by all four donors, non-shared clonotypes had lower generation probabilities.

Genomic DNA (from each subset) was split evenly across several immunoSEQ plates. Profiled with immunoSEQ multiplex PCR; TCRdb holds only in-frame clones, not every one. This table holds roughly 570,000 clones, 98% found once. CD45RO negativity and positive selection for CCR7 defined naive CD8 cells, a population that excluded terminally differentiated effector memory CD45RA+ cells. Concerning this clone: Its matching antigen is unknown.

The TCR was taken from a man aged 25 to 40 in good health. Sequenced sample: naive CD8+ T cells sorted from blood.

CDR3 loop: CASTPGTASYEQYF. The CDR3 DNA is TGTGCCAGCACCCCCGGGACCGCCTCCTACGAGCAGTACTTC. V is TRBV11-2 and J is TRBJ2-7; D assignment may be TRBD1 or TRBD2 (5 bases each). This CDR3 comprises 14 residues. The V gene lost 7 bases and the J gene lost 0 bases, with 13 bases spanning the gap. Germline lookup yields CDR1 SGHAT and CDR2 FQNNGV.